These 8 T cell receptor beta chains originate from one sample sequenced in a study of blood T cell repertoires in COVID-19. Clones were sequenced by immunoSEQ multiplex PCR, and TCRdb holds only the in-frame ones, with some missing. The data show about 99,000 clones, almost 90% seen once. The material sequenced was peripheral blood. The receptors derive from a human donor in a cohort sampled during active COVID-19.

The CDR3 nucleotides are TGTGCCAGCAGCCTGGGGGCCGGTCCCGGGGAGCTGTTTTTT. This codes for CASSLGAGPGELFF. The chain recombines TRBV5-4 with TRBJ2-2, with TRBD1 as a possible D gene (6 bases). Germline V gene data show CDR1 as SGHNT and CDR2 as YYREEE (reference sequence). This CDR3 contains 14 residues. The V and J ends lost 4 bases and 6 bases respectively, with 13 bases between them.

This chain links TRBV19 with TRBJ2-4; 9 positions agree with TRBD2. Germline V CDR1 and CDR2: LNHDA, SQIVND (reference sequence). CDR3 length equals 18 residues. Losses at the gene ends were 1 base for V and 7 bases for J; bases not matched to a gene: 14. As DNA, the CDR3 is TGTGCCAGTAGTATAGGGACTCACAGTGCTAGCGGGGTCAACATTCAGTACTTC. Protein product: CASSIGTHSASGVNIQYF.

The chain combines TRBV6-5 with TRBJ2-5; weak D call: TRBD2 (7 bases). The V end lost 2 bases, the J end lost 4 bases, and 17 bases lay between the germline ends. Germline V gives CDR1 MNHEY, CDR2 SVGAGI. The CDR3 consists of 16 residues. CDR3 in amino acids: CASSYHRTGRGETQYF. The CDR3 DNA sequence: TGTGCCAGCAGTTACCACCGCACAGGGAGGGGAGAGACCCAGTACTTC.

The CDR3 protein is CASSWDGSGRLSSYNEQFF. The CDR3 DNA is TGCGCCAGCAGCTGGGACGGTAGCGGGAGGTTAAGCTCCTACAATGAGCAGTTCTTC. V is TRBV5-1 and J is TRBJ2-1; the match to TRBD2 covers 10 bases. V shed 3 bases and J 0 bases; nucleotides not matched to a gene: 12. Germline V gene lookup returns CDR1 SGHRS and CDR2 YFSETQ. The CDR3 is 19 amino acids.

The V call is TRBV11-2, the J call TRBJ1-4; 9 positions match TRBD1. J lost 3 bases, V lost 6 bases, and 8 bases had no gene match. CDR1 is SGHAT, CDR2 FQNNGV, per germline. The CDR3 covers 16 residues. DNA of the CDR3: TGTGCCAGCAGTTCCACGGGGACAGGGTCTAATGAAAAACTGTTTTTT. This encodes CASSSTGTGSNEKLFF.

V is TRBV6-5 and J is TRBJ1-1; 8 bases agree with TRBD1. Trimming took 6 bases from V and 5 from J; bases not matched to a gene: 8. The CDR3 extends over 14 amino acids. Germline V gene sequence: CDR1 MNHEY, CDR2 SVGAGI. CDR3 loop: CASSPGQVETEAFF. CDR3 DNA sequence: TGTGCCAGCAGCCCGGGACAGGTTGAGACTGAAGCTTTCTTT.

The J gene is TRBJ1-2, the V gene TRBV7-6; unclear D gene. This CDR3 is 16 amino acids long. V was pared by 0 bases and J by 3 bases, with 14 bases between. Looked up from germline, CDR1 is SGHVS and CDR2 is FNYEAQ. The CDR3 protein is CASSLAAQGSYYGYTF. The CDR3 nucleotides are TGTGCCAGCAGCTTAGCGGCCCAAGGGAGCTACTATGGCTACACCTTC. The variable domain in full, with the rest retrieved from reference TRBV7-6 and TRBJ1-2, is GAGVSQSPRYKVTKRGQDVALRCDPISGHVSLYWYRQALGQGPEFLTYFNYEAQQDKSGLPNDRFSAERPEGSISTLTIQRTEQRDSAMYRCASSLAAQGSYYGYTFGSGTRLTVV.

The J gene is TRBJ2-7, the V gene TRBV1; TRBD1, the table's D call, lacks a check against the DNA. TRBV1 is a pseudogene locus. This CDR3 comprises 17 residues. This CDR3 is CTSSPGRDSDSPYEQYF. The CDR3 nucleotides read TGCACCAGCAGCCCAGGGCGAGACAGCGACTCTCCCTACGAGCAGTACTTC.